A single sample gave rise to the 21 T cell receptor beta chains below, sequenced in a study of blood T cells in healthy people across ages. The second PCR ran about 6 to 12 cycles with a sample-barcoded 5' primer and J-beta primers. TCRdb fed the 5' RACE reads into MiXCR, producing one record per CDR3 protein. The sample includes over a million distinct CDR3 sequences, 45% of them seen just once. Sequenced sample: blood. The source is an older woman in good health.

This clonotype was observed a handful of times. This chain links TRBV7-9 with TRBJ1-2, with D maybe TRBD1 (6 bases). Trimming shortened V by 8 bases and J by 5 bases, and 27 bases separated the two germline ends. This CDR3 is built from 17 residues. Germline values: CDR1 SEHNR, CDR2 FQNEAQ (reference sequence). The CDR3 is CASWGLGVHSGEYGYTF. CDR3 coding DNA: TGTGCCAGCTGGGGGCTGGGGGTTCATTCGGGGGAATATGGCTACACCTTC.

The chain is built from TRBV15 and TRBJ2-7; 7 nucleotides align to TRBD1. CDR3 size: 14 residues. The germline V gene encodes CDR1 LNHNV and CDR2 YYDKDF (reference sequence). Unmatched junction bases numbered 9, after V lost 5 bases and J lost 5 bases. Here the CDR3 reads CATSGGTGANEQYF. The CDR3 bases are TGTGCCACCAGCGGAGGAACAGGGGCCAACGAGCAGTACTTC.

This clonotype was found a few times. This rearrangement joins TRBV6-1 to TRBJ1-6; 9 bases align to TRBD1. V was pared by 8 bases and J by 8 bases, with 4 bases of the junction left unmatched. The CDR3 runs to 13 residues. Germline V gives CDR1 MNHNS, CDR2 SASEGT. CDR3 nucleotide sequence: TGTGCCAGCCAGGACAGGGGCTATTCACCCCTCCACTTT. Translation: CASQDRGYSPLHF.

This clonotype was found a few times. At one end, the junction sequence differs from germline, possibly due to a read error. The rearrangement links TRBV20-1 to TRBJ2-7, with D hard to call. Per the germline V gene, CDR1 is DFQATT and CDR2 is SNEGSKA (reference sequence). This CDR3 is built from 11 residues. CDR3 sequence reads: CSAKDSFEQYF. Here the CDR3 DNA reads TGCAGTGCTAAAGACTCCTTCGAGCAGTACTTC.

The chain couples TRBV4-1 to TRBJ2-1; 8 bases fit TRBD2. Trimming cost V 3 bases and J 1 base; bases outside gene matches: 5. The CDR3 loop spans 16 amino acids. CDR1 is MGHRA, CDR2 YSYEKL, per germline. This CDR3 reads CASSHPSGRSYNEQFF. The CDR3 DNA sequence: TGCGCCAGCAGCCATCCCAGCGGGAGATCCTACAATGAGCAGTTCTTC.

This clonotype was recorded at least ten times. J is TRBJ2-7 and V is TRBV9; D is unclear. The CDR3 loop spans 13 amino acids. Germline V gives CDR1 SGDLS, CDR2 YYNGEE. V was clipped by 0 bases and J by 2 bases, with 6 bases between them. CDR3 in DNA: TGTGCCAGCAGCGTAGGAGGAACCTACGAGCAGTACTTC. This codes for CASSVGGTYEQYF.

The V gene is TRBV28, the J gene TRBJ1-5; maybe TRBD1 (5 bases). Trimming removed 6 bases at V and 1 base at J, with 19 bases between. The germline V gene has CDR1 MDHEN and CDR2 SYDVKM. The CDR3 is 17 amino acids. CDR3 sequence: CASSAGTTHRSNQPQHF. The CDR3, as DNA: TGTGCCAGCAGCGCCGGGACCACTCATAGGAGCAATCAGCCCCAGCATTTT.

This chain links TRBV25-1 with TRBJ2-1, with TRBD1 matching over 7 bases. Trimming removed 2 bases from V and 10 bases from J; junction bases left unmatched: 11. The CDR3 contains 15 residues. CDR1 and CDR2 from the germline V gene are MGHDK and SYGVNS. CDR3 DNA sequence: TGTGCCAGCAGTGAAGGGCCCGACAGGGACGGGGAGCAGTTCTTC. It yields the protein CASSEGPDRDGEQFF.

This chain links TRBV2 with TRBJ2-1; 12 nucleotides align to TRBD2. Germline V CDR1 and CDR2: SNHLY, FYNNEI. V dropped 5 bases and J dropped 5; count of bases not matched to a gene: 7. The CDR3 consists of 16 residues. The CDR3 DNA is TGTGCCAGCAGTCCTCACCGACTAGCGGGAGACAATGAGCAGTTCTTC. Residues: CASSPHRLAGDNEQFF.

The chain joins TRBV5-1 to TRBJ2-7; 10 bases match TRBD2. Germline V gene lookup returns CDR1 SGHRS and CDR2 YFSETQ. The CDR3 is made up of 17 amino acids. The junction had 13 bases not matched to a gene; V was cut back by 4 bases and J by 3 bases. Here the CDR3 reads CASSRGSGLADFYEQYF. The CDR3 DNA reads TGCGCCAGCAGCCGGGGGTCTGGACTAGCGGACTTCTACGAGCAGTACTTC.

This clonotype has only a few counts. The rearrangement links TRBV7-9 to TRBJ1-2; a possible D gene is TRBD1 (5 bases). This CDR3 spans 13 amino acids. Deletions cut 2 bases from V and 8 bases from J, with 12 bases between. The germline V gene has CDR1 SEHNR and CDR2 FQNEAQ (reference sequence). CDR3 nucleotide sequence: TGTGCCAGCAGCTTAATTACTGCAGGGGGCTACACCTTC. Amino acid sequence: CASSLITAGGYTF. The variable domain in full, with the rest retrieved from reference TRBV7-9 and TRBJ1-2, is DTGVSQNPRHKITKRGQNVTFRCDPISEHNRLYWYRQTLGQGPEFLTYFQNEAQLEKSRLLSDRFSAERPKGSFSTLEIQRTEQGDSAMYLCASSLITAGGYTFGSGTRLTVV.

As concerns this clonotype: At one of its ends the junction is not consistent with the germline gene, which may arise from a read error. This chain uses TRBV10-3 with TRBJ2-7, with no clear D. The J call is in doubt because the DNA end fits TRBJ2-5 better. The germline V gene encodes CDR1 ENHRY and CDR2 SYGVKD. The CDR3 runs 14 residues. CDR3 amino acids: CAIRESRSKETQYF. CDR3 coding DNA: TGTGCCATCAGGGAGTCGAGGTCAAAAGAGACCCAGTACTTC.

This clonotype was recorded only once. This chain connects TRBV2 to TRBJ2-1; D might be TRBD1 (5 bases). CDR3 length: 13 residues. Per germline, CDR1 SNHLY and CDR2 FYNNEI. Trimming left V 5 bases short and J 7 bases short, with 12 bases between. CDR3 nucleotides: TGTGCCAGCAGTTACGTCAGGGAAAATGAGCAGTTCTTC. Translated, it gives CASSYVRENEQFF.

This clonotype was counted a few times. The V and J genes are TRBV10-3 and TRBJ1-2; maybe TRBD1 (6 bases). Per the germline V gene, CDR1 is ENHRY and CDR2 is SYGVKD. Trimming removed 0 bases from V and 6 bases from J, with 17 bases in between. The CDR3 totals 16 residues. The CDR3 is CAISESVGGHPHGYTF. Written as DNA, the CDR3 is TGTGCCATCAGTGAGTCGGTCGGGGGACACCCTCATGGCTACACCTTC.

The chain couples TRBV2 to TRBJ1-1; D might be TRBD1 (6 bases). The CDR3 is 12 residues long. V lost 8 bases to trimming and J lost 3 bases, with 10 bases between them. Looked up from germline, CDR1 is SNHLY and CDR2 is FYNNEI. CDR3 sequence (DNA): TGTGCCAGCGACAGGAGGGACACTGAAGCTTTCTTT. It translates to CASDRRDTEAFF.

The CDR3 nucleotides read TGCGCCAGCAGCTGGGACCTAGTGTCGGACACTGAAGCTTTCTTT. Translating gives CASSWDLVSDTEAFF. This chain uses TRBV5-1 with TRBJ1-1; TRBD1 might be the D (5 bases). Trimming pared 3 bases from V and 3 bases from J, leaving 15 bases between. The CDR3 has 15 residues. Germline-derived CDR1 and CDR2 are SGHRS and YFSETQ.

CDR3 DNA: TGTGCCAGCAGCTCGGGACAGAATAGCAATCAGCCCCAGCATTTT. Residues: CASSSGQNSNQPQHF. The V gene is TRBV5-8, the J gene TRBJ1-5; 7 nucleotides match TRBD1. With 3 bases clipped from V and 0 bases from J, the junction kept 3 bases outside the gene matches. Germline V gives CDR1 SGHTS, CDR2 YDEGEE. CDR3 length: 15 amino acids.

The chain recombines TRBV12-3 or TRBV12-4 with TRBJ1-2, with D possibly being TRBD1 (5 bases). The CDR3 is 10 amino acids. Deletions cut 8 bases from V and 8 bases from J, with 9 bases between. The CDR3 here is CASQGGGYTF. The CDR3 DNA sequence: TGTGCCAGCCAGGGAGGGGGCTACACCTTC.

Only a few counts were recorded for this clonotype. The chain employs TRBV6-4 and TRBJ2-3; 8 nucleotides match TRBD2. The V gene's germline CDR1 is MRHNA and CDR2 SNTAGT. This CDR3 is built from 15 residues. J gave up 7 bases and V 3 bases, and 9 bases lay outside the gene matches. CDR3 bases: TGTGCCAGCAGTGAACAAAGCGGGAGTTCTAATACGCAGTATTTT. Translation gives CASSEQSGSSNTQYF.

This rearrangement joins TRBV12-3 or TRBV12-4 to TRBJ1-4; D is perhaps TRBD1 (5 bases). This CDR3 is built from 17 residues. V lost 5 bases and J 0 bases, leaving 16 bases between the germline ends. CDR3 sequence reads: CASSINLGGTTNEKLFF. CDR3 nucleotides: TGTGCCAGCAGTATCAACCTCGGGGGGACAACTAATGAAAAACTGTTTTTT.

The J gene is TRBJ2-1, the V gene TRBV6-2 or TRBV6-3; possible D gene TRBD2, 6 bases. The CDR3 runs to 13 residues. In germline, CDR1 is MNHEY, CDR2 SVGEGT. Trimming cost V 6 bases and J 9 bases, with 15 bases left between them. CDR3 coding DNA: TGTGCCAGCAGCCCTCGGGGGTCGAGTGAGCAGTTCTTC. As protein: CASSPRGSSEQFF.